The T cell receptor beta chain under discussion was sequenced for a study of regulatory T cells in long-lasting Graves disease. Study results and caveats: Accuracy was possibly reduced by small sample size.

Time point in this sample: persistent/refractory GD, antithyroid drugs over 5 years with positive TRAb. The TCR library was made from RNA that had been extracted from PBMCs in TRIzol. With respect to this clonotype: The antigen remains undetermined.

The authors built TCR beta libraries using iRepertoire HTBI primers and Arm-PCR of CDR3 regions. TCRdb passed the multiplex PCR reads through MiXCR, listing each CDR3 protein once. The sample carries fewer than 450,000 distinct CDR3 sequences, 20% to 30% recorded once. The specimen comprised peripheral blood mononuclear cells (PBMCs), sampled when the disease was refractory, from a patient treated with antithyroid drugs. This clonotype originated in a female donor with Graves disease.

DNA for the CDR3: TGTGCCATCAGTGAGTTCGGGGGGTACGAGCAGTACTTC. Encoded protein: CAISEFGGYEQYF. V usage is TRBV10-3 and J usage is TRBJ2-7, with TRBD2 identical over 7 bases. CDR1 is ENHRY, CDR2 SYGVKD, per germline. This CDR3 comprises 13 residues. Germline trimming cut 1 base from V and 4 bases from J; bases unmatched to any gene: 1.